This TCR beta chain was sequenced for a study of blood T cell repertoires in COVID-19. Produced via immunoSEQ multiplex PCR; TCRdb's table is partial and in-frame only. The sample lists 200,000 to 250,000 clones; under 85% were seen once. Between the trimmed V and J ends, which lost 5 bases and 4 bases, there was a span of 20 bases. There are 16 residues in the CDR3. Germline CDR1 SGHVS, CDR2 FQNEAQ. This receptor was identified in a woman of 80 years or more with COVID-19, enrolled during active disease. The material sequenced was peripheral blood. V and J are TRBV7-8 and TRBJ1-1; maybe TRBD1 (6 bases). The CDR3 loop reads CASSPERRPRGTEAFF. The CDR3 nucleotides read TGTGCCAGCAGCCCCGAGAGGCGGCCCAGGGGCACTGAAGCTTTCTTT.